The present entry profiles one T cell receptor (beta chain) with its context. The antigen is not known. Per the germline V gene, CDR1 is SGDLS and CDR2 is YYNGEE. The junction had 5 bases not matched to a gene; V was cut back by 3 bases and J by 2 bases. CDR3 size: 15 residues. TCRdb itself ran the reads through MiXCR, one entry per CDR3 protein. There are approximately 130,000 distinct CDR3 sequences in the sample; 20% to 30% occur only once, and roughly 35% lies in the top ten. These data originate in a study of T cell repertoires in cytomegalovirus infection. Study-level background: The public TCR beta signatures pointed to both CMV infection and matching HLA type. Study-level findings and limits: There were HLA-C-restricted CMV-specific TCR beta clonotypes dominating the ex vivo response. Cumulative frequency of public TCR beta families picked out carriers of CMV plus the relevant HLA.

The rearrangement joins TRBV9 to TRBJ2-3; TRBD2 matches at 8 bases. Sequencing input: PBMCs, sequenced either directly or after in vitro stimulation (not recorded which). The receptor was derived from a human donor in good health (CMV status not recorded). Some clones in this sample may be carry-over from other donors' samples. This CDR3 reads CASSGTSRHTDTQYF. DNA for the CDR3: TGTGCCAGCAGCGGGACTAGCCGCCACACAGATACGCAGTATTTT.